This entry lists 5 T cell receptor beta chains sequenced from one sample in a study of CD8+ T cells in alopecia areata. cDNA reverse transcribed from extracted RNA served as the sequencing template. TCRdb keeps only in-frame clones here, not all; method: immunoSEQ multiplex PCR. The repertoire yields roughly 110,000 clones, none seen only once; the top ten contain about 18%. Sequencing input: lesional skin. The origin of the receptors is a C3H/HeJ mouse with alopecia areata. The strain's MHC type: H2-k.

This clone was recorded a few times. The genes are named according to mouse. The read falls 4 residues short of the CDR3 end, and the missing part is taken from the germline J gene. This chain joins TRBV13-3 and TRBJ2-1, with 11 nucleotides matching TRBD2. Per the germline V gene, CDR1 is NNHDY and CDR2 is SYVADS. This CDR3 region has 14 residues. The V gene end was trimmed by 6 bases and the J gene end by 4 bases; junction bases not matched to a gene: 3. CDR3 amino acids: CASNRDWGYAEQFF. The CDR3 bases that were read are TGTGCCAGCAACCGGGACTGGGGGTATGCT.

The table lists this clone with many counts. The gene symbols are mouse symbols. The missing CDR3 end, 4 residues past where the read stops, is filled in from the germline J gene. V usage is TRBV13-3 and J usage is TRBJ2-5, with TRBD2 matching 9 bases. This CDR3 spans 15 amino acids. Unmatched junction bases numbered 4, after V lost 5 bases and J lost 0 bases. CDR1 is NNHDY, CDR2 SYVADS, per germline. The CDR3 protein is CASRKLGGNQDTQYF. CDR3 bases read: TGTGCCAGCAGGAAACTGGGGGGAAACCAAGAC.

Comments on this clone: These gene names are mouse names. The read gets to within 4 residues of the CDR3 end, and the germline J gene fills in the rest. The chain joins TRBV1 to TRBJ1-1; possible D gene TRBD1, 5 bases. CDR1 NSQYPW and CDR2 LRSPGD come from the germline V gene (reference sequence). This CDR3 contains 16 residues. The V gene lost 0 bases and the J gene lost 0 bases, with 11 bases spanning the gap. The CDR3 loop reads CTCSADPPGSNTEVFF. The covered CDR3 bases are TGCACCTGCAGTGCAGATCCGCCAGGGTCAAACACA. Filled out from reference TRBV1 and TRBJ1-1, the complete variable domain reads VTLLEQNPRWRLVPRGQAVNLRCILKNSQYPWMSWYQQDLQKQLQWLFTLRSPGDKEVKSLPGADYLATRVTDTELRLQVANMSQGRTLYCTCSADPPGSNTEVFFGKGTRLTVV.

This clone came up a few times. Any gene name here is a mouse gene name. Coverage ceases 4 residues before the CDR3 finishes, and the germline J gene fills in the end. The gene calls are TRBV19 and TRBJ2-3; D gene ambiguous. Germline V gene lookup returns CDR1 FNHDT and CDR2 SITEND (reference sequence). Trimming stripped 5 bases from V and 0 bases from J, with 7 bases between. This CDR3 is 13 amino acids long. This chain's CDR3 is CASRGSSAETLYF. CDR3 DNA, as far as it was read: TGTGCCAGCAGAGGTAGTAGTGCAGAA. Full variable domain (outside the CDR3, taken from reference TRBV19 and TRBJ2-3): GGIITQTPKFLIGQEGQKLTLKCQQNFNHDTMYWYRQDSGKGLRLIYYSITENDLQKGDLSEGYDASREKKSSFSLTVTSAQKNEMAVFLCASRGSSAETLYFGSGTRLTVL.

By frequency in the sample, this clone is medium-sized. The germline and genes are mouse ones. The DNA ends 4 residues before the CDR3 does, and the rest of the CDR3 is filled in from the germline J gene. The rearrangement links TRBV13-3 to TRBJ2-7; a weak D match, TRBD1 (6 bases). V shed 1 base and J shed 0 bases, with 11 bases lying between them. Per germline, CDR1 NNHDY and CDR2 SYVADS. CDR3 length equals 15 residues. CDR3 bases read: TGTGCCAGCAGTGATCCGGGACAAAGCTCCTAT. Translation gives CASSDPGQSSY. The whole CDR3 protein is CASSDPGQSSYEQYF.